This T cell receptor beta chain stems from a study of early T cells in non-severe SARS-CoV-2 infection. The wider study: Bulk RNA isolated from unsorted whole blood underwent sequencing; chains were not paired. Study-level results: The VDJdb matching leaned toward anti-spike CD8 responses and overlooked private and CD4 specificities.

As concerns this clonotype: The antigen remains undetermined.

Germline values: CDR1 DFQATT, CDR2 SNEGSKA (reference sequence). The CDR3 has 14 amino acids. V was trimmed by 2 bases and J by 4 bases, leaving 14 bases between them. Each cDNA molecule carried a unique molecular identifier. TCRdb reanalysed the 5' RACE reads using MiXCR and keeps one entry per CDR3 protein. The sample has tens of thousands of distinct CDR3 sequences, approximately 9.9% seen once; the top ten hold less than 25%. This clonotype was sampled from an adult who was a healthcare worker with PCR-confirmed SARS-CoV-2 infection or an uninfected control (not recorded which). What was sequenced was whole blood. The genes are TRBV20-1 and TRBJ1-1; D is possibly TRBD1 (5 bases). Here the CDR3 reads CSARLSTGTTEAFF. CDR3 DNA sequence: TGCAGTGCTAGATTGTCAACCGGGACCACTGAAGCTTTCTTT.